The 27 T cell receptor beta chains below were found in one sample sequenced in a study of cytomegalovirus exposure and HLA in healthy donors. Both 60 Vbeta primers and 13 Jbeta primers went into the PCR. Generated by immunoSEQ multiplex PCR, the TCRdb table keeps only in-frame clones and is missing some. This table holds about 83,000 clones, 65% to 80% found once. Sequencing was carried out using PBMCs. These receptors were obtained from a man in his fifties or sixties in good health and CMV-seronegative.

This chain uses TRBV6-5 with TRBJ2-1; possible D gene TRBD1, 6 bases. This CDR3 has 15 residues. The germline V and J ends were trimmed by 8 bases and 5 bases, with 19 bases remaining between them. Germline-derived CDR1 and CDR2 are MNHEY and SVGAGI. CDR3 coding DNA: TGTGCCAGCTATAATCCCCGGGACACAGACAATGAGCAGTTCTTC. It encodes CASYNPRDTDNEQFF.

The CDR3 loop reads CASSRDRDGSPLHF. The CDR3 nucleotides are TGTGCCAGCAGCCGAGACAGGGACGGTTCACCCCTCCACTTT. The chain combines TRBV6-5 with TRBJ1-6, with 7 positions matching TRBD1. V dropped 6 bases and J dropped 9; count of bases not matched to a gene: 8. This CDR3 spans 14 amino acids. Germline values: CDR1 MNHEY, CDR2 SVGAGI.

This clone was found a few times. The chain carries TRBV6-6 and TRBJ2-7; D unresolved. Trimming took 2 bases from V and 3 from J, leaving 5 bases between them. This CDR3 spans 12 amino acids. Germline assignment: CDR1 MNHNY and CDR2 SVGAGI (reference sequence). In DNA, the CDR3 is TGTGCCAGCAGTTACGTCGGCTACGAGCAGTACTTC. It yields the protein CASSYVGYEQYF.

The CDR3 coding sequence is TGTGCCAGCAGTGCCTTTGCCCGCGCAACTAATGAAAAACTGTTTTTT. Translation gives CASSAFARATNEKLFF. The chain carries TRBV25-1 and TRBJ1-4; D is undetermined. This CDR3 region has 16 residues. Germline CDR1 MGHDK, CDR2 SYGVNS. V gave up 4 bases and J gave up 0 bases, with 12 bases separating them.

In its sample, this clone was seen once. The CDR3 DNA sequence: TGTGCCAGCAGCGTGGGGCTTGGGTATAACACTGAAGCTTTCTTT. This translates into CASSVGLGYNTEAFF. The V and J genes are TRBV9 and TRBJ1-1; D is perhaps TRBD1 (5 bases). The CDR3 spans 15 residues. CDR1 SGDLS and CDR2 YYNGEE come from the germline V gene. V lost 2 bases to trimming and J lost 2 bases, with 13 bases between them.

This clone was found a few times. This chain uses TRBV27 with TRBJ1-4, with D perhaps matching TRBD1 (5 bases). Germline V gene sequence: CDR1 MNHEY, CDR2 SMNVEV (reference sequence). Trimming pared 3 bases from V and 7 bases from J, leaving 9 bases between. The CDR3 is made up of 13 amino acids. DNA for the CDR3: TGTGCCAGCAGTTTTTCAGGGTTTGAAAAACTGTTTTTT. It specifies CASSFSGFEKLFF.

Here the CDR3 DNA reads TGTGCCAGCAGCGTGGACAGGGGTTATGGCTACACCTTC. Translated: CASSVDRGYGYTF. The chain combines TRBV7-3 with TRBJ1-2, with TRBD1 matching over 9 bases. V shed 5 bases and J 5 bases; nucleotides not matched to a gene: 3. Germline V gives CDR1 SGHTA, CDR2 FQGTGA. The CDR3 contains 13 residues.

This clone appeared a few times. The gene calls are TRBV30 and TRBJ1-1, with 7 positions matching TRBD1. Losses at the gene ends were 0 bases for V and 1 base for J; bases not matched to a gene: 5. CDR1 and CDR2 from the germline V gene are GTSNPN and SVGIG (reference sequence). The CDR3 has 15 residues. For the CDR3, the DNA is TGTGCCTGGAGTGTACAAGGGGGCGGGAACACTGAAGCTTTCTTT. Translation gives CAWSVQGGGNTEAFF.

The chain recombines TRBV5-4 with TRBJ2-3; TRBD2 matches 10 bases. V lost 4 bases, J lost 3 bases, and 11 bases stayed unmatched. The CDR3 covers 17 residues. Per germline, CDR1 SGHNT and CDR2 YYREEE (reference sequence). Here the CDR3 reads CASSPDPLAGGTDTQYF. CDR3 in DNA: TGTGCCAGCAGCCCCGACCCCTTAGCGGGAGGTACAGATACGCAGTATTTT.

The chain has TRBV5-3 and TRBJ2-1; 12 positions match TRBD1. TRBV5-3 is assigned to the ORF class and has an uncertain function. With V trimmed by 4 bases and J by 7 bases, 9 bases remained unmatched. The CDR3 is made up of 16 amino acids. CDR3 residues: CARSHGGTGGGNEQFF. CDR3 nucleotide sequence: TGTGCCAGAAGCCATGGCGGGACAGGGGGCGGAAATGAGCAGTTCTTC.

The chain couples TRBV12-5 to TRBJ2-7; D possibly corresponds to TRBD2 (6 bases). This CDR3 region has 16 residues. Between the trimmed V and J ends, which lost 4 bases and 2 bases, there was a span of 18 bases. Per the germline V gene, CDR1 is LGHNT and CDR2 is FRNRAP. The CDR3 nucleotides read TGTGCTAGTGGTTCGGCAGGCGGACGGGAGCCCTACGAGCAGTACTTC. Residues: CASGSAGGREPYEQYF. The full variable domain, in which reference TRBV12-5 and TRBJ2-7 provide the parts outside the CDR3, is DARVTQTPRHKVTEMGQEVTMRCQPILGHNTVFWYRQTMMQGLELLAYFRNRAPLDDSGMPKDRFSAEMPDATLATLKIQPSEPRDSAVYFCASGSAGGREPYEQYFGPGTRLTVT.

This clone was picked up one time. CDR3 residues: CASTPGTMSTDTQYF. Here the CDR3 DNA reads TGTGCCAGCACCCCCGGGACTATGAGCACAGATACGCAGTATTTT. The J gene is TRBJ2-3, the V gene TRBV9; 7 bases align to TRBD2. With 6 bases clipped from V and 0 bases from J, the junction kept 7 bases outside the gene matches. Germline assignment: CDR1 SGDLS and CDR2 YYNGEE. The CDR3 is 15 residues long.

Of note for this clone: A single base separates this from a much larger clone, so it may be a read error. This chain connects TRBV7-9 to TRBJ2-1; 9 bases fit TRBD2. From germline, CDR1 is SEHNR and CDR2 FQNEAQ (reference sequence). The CDR3 has 12 amino acids. The CDR3 is CSSSQAGGGQFF. The CDR3 DNA follows: TGTTCCAGCAGCCAAGCGGGGGGTGGGCAGTTCTTC.

The chain employs TRBV9 and TRBJ1-5; D is unclear. From germline, CDR1 is SGDLS and CDR2 YYNGEE. There are 13 residues in the CDR3. Trimming stripped 4 bases from V and 5 bases from J, with 10 bases between. CDR3 in amino acids: CASSPPADQPQHF. CDR3 in DNA: TGTGCCAGCAGCCCCCCCGCAGATCAGCCCCAGCATTTT. Complete variable domain (other parts from reference TRBV9 and TRBJ1-5): DSGVTQTPKHLITATGQRVTLRCSPRSGDLSVYWYQQSLDQGLQFLIQYYNGEERAKGNILERFSAQQFPDLHSELNLSSLELGDSALYFCASSPPADQPQHFGDGTRLSIL.

V gene TRBV19 combines with J gene TRBJ1-2, with D possibly being TRBD1 (5 bases). Germline assignment: CDR1 LNHDA and CDR2 SQIVND (reference sequence). The CDR3 has 12 residues. V gave up 3 bases and J gave up 4 bases, with 6 bases separating them. The CDR3 sequence is CASSMQGYGYTF. CDR3 in DNA: TGTGCCAGTAGTATGCAGGGCTATGGCTACACCTTC.

V gene TRBV7-3 combines with J gene TRBJ2-2; 10 bases map to TRBD2. The CDR3 covers 18 residues. V shed 0 bases and J 1 base; nucleotides not matched to a gene: 5. Germline lookup yields CDR1 SGHTA and CDR2 FQGTGA. Here the CDR3 DNA reads TGTGCCAGCAGCTTAACGGCCTTAGCGGGGGGGAACACCGGGGAGCTGTTTTTT. Protein: CASSLTALAGGNTGELFF.

The chain employs TRBV9 and TRBJ1-3; no reliable D call. Germline assignment: CDR1 SGDLS and CDR2 YYNGEE. Deletions cut 0 bases from V and 0 bases from J, with 10 bases between. There are 16 residues in the CDR3. This chain's CDR3 is CASSVDPGSSGNTIYF. The CDR3 nucleotides read TGTGCCAGCAGCGTAGATCCGGGAAGCTCTGGAAACACCATATATTTT.

V and J are TRBV21-1 and TRBJ1-2. TRBV21-1 is listed as a pseudogene. This CDR3 spans 19 amino acids. The CDR3 sequence is CASSKEGEGPTTPDYGYTF. In nucleotides, the CDR3 is TGTGCCAGCAGCAAAGAGGGGGAGGGGCCTACAACCCCCGACTATGGCTACACCTTC.

The V gene is TRBV16, the J gene TRBJ1-1; possibly TRBD1 for D (5 bases). The V gene lost 4 bases and the J gene lost 1 base, with 13 bases spanning the gap. The CDR3 is 15 residues long. CDR1 is KGHSY, CDR2 FQNENV, per germline. The CDR3 nucleotides are TGTGCCAGCAGCCGCCGGGACTCTCAGAACACTGAAGCTTTCTTT. This sequence encodes CASSRRDSQNTEAFF.

The rearrangement links TRBV11-2 to TRBJ2-3, with 9 bases lining up with TRBD2. This CDR3 spans 17 amino acids. V was pared by 4 bases and J by 2 bases, with 10 bases of the junction left unmatched. The germline V gene has CDR1 SGHAT and CDR2 FQNNGV. The CDR3 spells CASSSRGGGANTDTQYF. CDR3 nucleotide sequence: TGTGCCAGCAGCTCCCGGGGCGGGGGGGCTAACACAGATACGCAGTATTTT.

The chain carries TRBV29-1 and TRBJ2-1; the D gene is possibly TRBD1 (5 bases). Trimming removed 1 base at V and 2 bases at J, with 9 bases between. The CDR3 covers 14 residues. From germline, CDR1 is SQVTM and CDR2 ANQGSEA. The CDR3 sequence: CSVEGGRTYNEQFF. DNA for the CDR3: TGCAGCGTTGAAGGGGGCCGGACCTACAATGAGCAGTTCTTC.

The V and J genes are TRBV7-3 and TRBJ2-2, with 9 bases aligning to TRBD1. V was pared by 4 bases and J by 0 bases, with 0 bases of the junction left unmatched. Germline lookup yields CDR1 SGHTA and CDR2 FQGTGA. The CDR3 totals 15 residues. CDR3 residues: CASSWTGANTGELFF. CDR3 in DNA: TGTGCCAGCAGCTGGACAGGGGCGAACACCGGGGAGCTGTTTTTT.

The chain couples TRBV19 to TRBJ1-2; D gene unclear. Per germline, CDR1 LNHDA and CDR2 SQIVND (reference sequence). The CDR3 totals 13 residues. The V end was cut by 1 base, the J end by 4 bases, with 7 bases between. The CDR3 nucleotides read TGTGCCAGTAGTATAGGGGCGAGCTATGGCTACACCTTC. Residues: CASSIGASYGYTF.

This clone has just a few counts. V gene TRBV9 combines with J gene TRBJ2-5, with 8 bases identical to TRBD2. The germline gives CDR1 SGDLS, CDR2 YYNGEE. The ends lost 3 bases at V and 5 bases at J; junction bases unmatched: 9. The CDR3 length is 15 residues. CDR3 sequence (DNA): TGTGCCAGCAGCGGGGGCGGGGGGACGGGTGAGACCCAGTACTTC. Its translation is CASSGGGGTGETQYF.

V gene TRBV9 combines with J gene TRBJ1-2; 11 bases match TRBD1. The germline gives CDR1 SGDLS, CDR2 YYNGEE. The trim removed 4 bases at V and 3 bases at J, leaving 11 bases unmatched. CDR3 length: 17 residues. CDR3 coding DNA: TGTGCCAGCAGCTCCCGCCGGGACAGGGGGGAGGACTATGGCTACACCTTC. It is translated as CASSSRRDRGEDYGYTF. Full variable domain (rest looked up from reference TRBV9 and TRBJ1-2): DSGVTQTPKHLITATGQRVTLRCSPRSGDLSVYWYQQSLDQGLQFLIQYYNGEERAKGNILERFSAQQFPDLHSELNLSSLELGDSALYFCASSSRRDRGEDYGYTFGSGTRLTVV.

This chain joins TRBV18 and TRBJ1-1; 8 bases are shared with TRBD1. This CDR3 spans 16 amino acids. V was pared by 4 bases and J by 5 bases, with 12 bases of the junction left unmatched. CDR1 is KGHSH, CDR2 LQKENI, per germline. The CDR3 DNA sequence: TGTGCCAGCTCACGAGGTTCAGGGGGCCTTGGGACTGAAGCTTTCTTT. Translating gives CASSRGSGGLGTEAFF.

Written as DNA, the CDR3 is TGTGCCAGCAGCTTAGACAGCTCCTACGAGCAGTACTTC. It is translated as CASSLDSSYEQYF. The chain combines TRBV11-3 with TRBJ2-7, with D uncertain. Germline assignment: CDR1 SGHNT and CDR2 YENEEA. Trimming left V 0 bases short and J 0 bases short, with 3 bases between. This CDR3 is built from 13 residues.